This T cell receptor beta chain was sequenced in a study of shared clonotypes between healthy human individuals (dated by TCRdb to the early 2020s). The study in broad terms: Three men and two women, aged 18 to 49 years, made up the cohort. For each donor, CD4 naive and CD4 memory were each run on three plates, CD8 naive on two plates, and CD8 memory on one plate. The study deeply sequenced blood TCR repertoires of about five healthy adults to estimate repertoire size and the extent of clonotype sharing between individuals. To increase sequencing depth and limit assay-specific biases, TCR repertoire library preparation and sequencing were carried out by different laboratories using diverse techniques. Per donor, leukapheresis produced somewhere between about 0.85 and 10 billion PBMCs.

Broad study findings and their caveats: Sampling was restricted to blood, and TCR repertoires in tissue are likely to differ from TCR repertoires in blood. Even with the large sequencing depth, rarefaction of the sorted-subset datasets indicated that sequencing was incomplete. The small number of donors limited the genetic and exposure-history diversity represented. Pairwise subsampling led to the expectation that sequencing depth would affect the degree of clonotype sharing among donors. When a few donors were compared, the shared fraction of clonotypes was around 5% for naive CD4, about 4% for naive CD8, more than 2% for memory CD4, and around 0.4% for memory CD8. Naive subsets generally had larger estimated clonotype richness than memory subsets did. Compared with non-shared clonotypes, the clonotypes found in all four sorted-subset donors had higher generation probabilities.

Using the deep immunoSEQ assay, TCR CDR3 regions were amplified from genomic DNA by multiplex PCR. Extracted genomic DNA from each cell subset was spread evenly across all wells of several immunoSEQ 96-well plates, with each plate serving as a replicate. For sorted subsets, each replicate PCR was loaded with roughly 200 ng genomic DNA, equivalent to 30,000 or so T cell genomes. The purified libraries were quantified using a Qubit 3.0 fluorometer, sized with a Bioanalyzer 2100, and then quantified again using the KAPA Library Quantification kit. Every immunoSEQ 96-well plate was sequenced on a separate single-read 150-cycle Illumina NextSeq 550 flow cell. Turning to the authors' computational methods: The immunoSEQ output contained only junctional sequences without quality scores, so filtering could not match that applied to full-length reads. To assign V/J genes and CDR3, sequences were annotated against IMGT germline references using PyIR, a Python wrapper for IgBLAST v1.9. Reads were removed for weak V/J assignments (E-value above 1e-6), missing CDR3, stop codons, out-of-frame junctions, or ambiguous translated residues. V3J clonotypes were defined as sequences sharing an identical inferred V gene, J gene, and CDR3 amino acid sequence. To compute the percentage overlap between repertoires, the number of shared unique clonotypes was divided by the size of the smaller repertoire. Three approaches were used to assess repertoire richness: RTK rarefaction, the Chao1 estimator, and Recon v2.1 estimates of unobserved clonotypes. Generation probabilities for all TCRbeta clonotypes obtained by the gDNA method from a handful of donors were computed using OLGA. TCRdb's version of the immuneACCESS table is confined to in-frame rearrangements and falls short of the full clone set. An unresolved V gene accounts for under half of the shortfall where checked; the remainder is of unknown origin. From that table come the V and J calls and clone size; the DNA was used to work out D and trimming. In all, the sample holds millions of clones, and 85% to 95% of those were seen once. Of the sample, under 0.15% falls within the top ten clones.

Note on this clone: Its binding antigen is unknown. There are no base qualities to consult, and no much larger clone falls within one base. The same CDR3 also results from other DNA sequences found in this sample.

The donors were healthy, HIV-negative adults who had no recently reported acute infections or vaccinations. All donors were Caucasian adults living in Nashville, Tennessee, USA. CD4+ T cells were enriched by magnetic negative selection, after which naive cells were positively selected on CD45RA and the negative fraction was taken as the memory subset. Blood was obtained by leukapheresis, after which PBMCs were separated by Ficoll-Histopaque density gradient centrifugation and cryopreserved in liquid nitrogen vapor phase. Analytical flow cytometry was used to check the purity and quantity of each magnetically sorted T cell population. From each sorted fraction, genomic DNA was isolated and quantified by UV absorbance on a Nanodrop 2000c. The source material was naive CD4+ T cells sorted from blood. Read against the paper, the sample's cell subset or site label means: CD45RA+ positively selected. The sequence derives from a man aged 18 to 29 in good health.

The DNA sequence follows: TGTGCCAGCAGCTTAGCTCTGAACACTGAAGCTTTCTTT. Its protein product is CASSLALNTEAFF. The chain links TRBV7-2 with TRBJ1-1, with no confident D gene call. Via the germline V gene, CDR1 is SGHTA and CDR2 FQGNSA. Trimming removed 0 bases from V and 0 bases from J, leaving 2 bases between the germline ends. From its cysteine to its phenylalanine, the CDR3 spans 13 amino acids. Only CDR3 DNA is held: 39 bases, read in frame from base 1.